These T cell receptor beta chains were read from a single sample in a study of graft-versus-host responses after intestinal transplantation. The assay was immunoSEQ multiplex PCR, and TCRdb's table has in-frame clones only and misses some. The sample carries 71,000 or so clones, less than 95% recorded once. Antigen specificity for these receptors is unknown. The sample in question was unstimulated CD8+ T cells sorted from spleen or lymph node cells, obtained before intestinal transplant. Receptor source: a human donor who received an intestinal transplant. CDR3s include the opening cysteine and the closing phenylalanine or tryptophan. The order of the fields is J gene, clone size, D gene, V gene, CDR3 DNA, CDR3 protein. The D gene is left open where the match is weak. Clone size, where shown, is once, few, many, or a class for clones that have expanded.

j_call: TRBJ1-1
clone_size: NA
d_call: NA
v_call: TRBV7-2
cdr3_nt: TGTGCCAGCAGTTCGTCGTCGACGGGGGGCACTGAAGCTTTCTTT
cdr3_aa: CASSSSSTGGTEAFF

j_call: TRBJ2-1
clone_size: NA
d_call: NA
v_call: TRBV7-9
cdr3_nt: TGTGCCAGCAGCTTAGTAAGCGGATACAATGAGCAGTTCTTC
cdr3_aa: CASSLVSGYNEQFF

j_call: TRBJ1-2
clone_size: once
d_call: NA
v_call: TRBV7-9
cdr3_nt: TGTGCCAGCATCCCTGAGGGAGGCTATGGCTACACCTTC
cdr3_aa: CASIPEGGYGYTF

j_call: TRBJ2-5
clone_size: NA
d_call: TRBD2
v_call: TRBV10-2
cdr3_nt: TGCGCCAGCAGCATAGCGGGGCAAGAGACCCAGTACTTC
cdr3_aa: CASSIAGQETQYF

j_call: TRBJ2-1
clone_size: NA
d_call: NA
v_call: TRBV4-1
cdr3_nt: TGCGCCAGCAGCCAAGTTACGTGGAGCACGGACAATGAGCAGTTCTTC
cdr3_aa: CASSQVTWSTDNEQFF

j_call: TRBJ2-1
clone_size: NA
d_call: TRBD2
v_call: TRBV7-9
cdr3_nt: TGTGCCAGCAGCTCCCCGGGGGGTGAGCAGTTCTTC
cdr3_aa: CASSSPGGEQFF

j_call: TRBJ1-1
clone_size: NA
d_call: NA
v_call: TRBV9
cdr3_nt: TGTGCCAGCAGCGTAGTTGACACCTTCTCGACTGAAGCTTTCTTT
cdr3_aa: CASSVVDTFSTEAFF

j_call: TRBJ2-7
clone_size: NA
d_call: NA
v_call: TRBV9
cdr3_nt: TGTGCCAGCAGCTTGGGGGACACCCCCTACGAGCAGTACTTC
cdr3_aa: CASSLGDTPYEQYF

j_call: TRBJ1-2
clone_size: NA
d_call: TRBD1
v_call: TRBV5-1
cdr3_nt: TGCGCCAGCAGCTTGGCGGGGGACAGGCTTACCTATGGCTACACCTTC
cdr3_aa: CASSLAGDRLTYGYTF

j_call: TRBJ2-7
clone_size: NA
d_call: TRBD1
v_call: TRBV9
cdr3_nt: TGTGCCAGCAGCCCAGGGACAGAAGCCTACGAGCAGTACTTC
cdr3_aa: CASSPGTEAYEQYF

j_call: TRBJ2-7
clone_size: once
d_call: TRBD2
v_call: TRBV4-1
cdr3_nt: TGCGCCAGCAGCCAAGGAGTTAGCGGGATCTACGAGCAGTACTTC
cdr3_aa: CASSQGVSGIYEQYF

j_call: TRBJ1-5
clone_size: NA
d_call: TRBD1
v_call: TRBV7-9
cdr3_nt: TGTGCCAGCAAAGCAGGGGGCGATCCGAATCAGCCCCAGCATTTT
cdr3_aa: CASKAGGDPNQPQHF

j_call: TRBJ2-2
clone_size: NA
d_call: TRBD1
v_call: TRBV25-1
cdr3_nt: TGTGCCAGCAGTCCGACAGGGGTCGGGGAGCTGTTTTTT
cdr3_aa: CASSPTGVGELFF

j_call: TRBJ1-1
clone_size: NA
d_call: NA
v_call: TRBV10-3
cdr3_nt: TGTGCCATCAGTGAGTCGGAAACAGGGATTGGAGACACTGAAGCTTTCTTT
cdr3_aa: CAISESETGIGDTEAFF

j_call: TRBJ1-1
clone_size: NA
d_call: TRBD1
v_call: TRBV10-2
cdr3_nt: TGCGCCAGCAGTGACCCGGACAGGGGACTGAACACTGAAGCTTTCTTT
cdr3_aa: CASSDPDRGLNTEAFF

j_call: TRBJ2-5
clone_size: NA
d_call: TRBD2
v_call: TRBV7-3
cdr3_nt: TGTGCCAGCAGCCCCCTCGGCGGGGGATTGCAAGAGACCCAGTACTTC
cdr3_aa: CASSPLGGGLQETQYF

j_call: TRBJ1-1
clone_size: NA
d_call: NA
v_call: TRBV5-1
cdr3_nt: TGCGCCAGCAGCTTGTTGGTAAGGGGTAGGGCTGAAGCTTTCTTT
cdr3_aa: CASSLLVRGRAEAFF

j_call: TRBJ1-4
clone_size: NA
d_call: NA
v_call: TRBV5-4
cdr3_nt: TGTGCCAGCAGCTCGAACGGACAGAACAATGAAAAACTGTTTTTT
cdr3_aa: CASSSNGQNNEKLFF

j_call: TRBJ1-5
clone_size: NA
d_call: TRBD1
v_call: TRBV2
cdr3_nt: TGTGCCAGCAGTGGACAGGGGGGTCAGCCCCAGCATTTT
cdr3_aa: CASSGQGGQPQHF

j_call: TRBJ2-7
clone_size: NA
d_call: NA
v_call: TRBV7-9
cdr3_nt: TGTGCCAGCAGCACCCTCCGGGTCGAAGCCTACGAGCAGTACTTC
cdr3_aa: CASSTLRVEAYEQYF

j_call: TRBJ1-2
clone_size: NA
d_call: NA
v_call: TRBV5-8
cdr3_nt: TGTGCCAGCAGCTTGGCCGGAGGGGTGAACTATGGCTACACCTTC
cdr3_aa: CASSLAGGVNYGYTF

j_call: TRBJ1-1
clone_size: NA
d_call: NA
v_call: TRBV7-9
cdr3_nt: TGTGCCAGCAGCTTAGGGACAGTGAACACTGAAGCTTTCTTT
cdr3_aa: CASSLGTVNTEAFF

j_call: TRBJ2-4
clone_size: NA
d_call: NA
v_call: TRBV7-2
cdr3_nt: TGTGCCAGCAGCTTAGGGGCAGGAAACCTAGCCAAAAACATTCAGTACTTC
cdr3_aa: CASSLGAGNLAKNIQYF

j_call: TRBJ2-7
clone_size: once
d_call: TRBD2
v_call: TRBV13
cdr3_nt: TGTGCCAGCAGCTTAGGCGAGCGGGGGGAATACGAGCAGTACTTC
cdr3_aa: CASSLGERGEYEQYF

j_call: TRBJ1-1
clone_size: NA
d_call: TRBD1
v_call: TRBV29-1
cdr3_nt: TGCAGCGTCGTATCCGAGGGACAGTCGCTAGTCTTT
cdr3_aa: CSVVSEGQSLVF

j_call: TRBJ1-5
clone_size: few
d_call: NA
v_call: TRBV6-5
cdr3_nt: TGTGCCAGCAGACACAGGGCCACAAAAAGTCAGCCCCAGCATTTT
cdr3_aa: CASRHRATKSQPQHF

j_call: TRBJ2-7
clone_size: NA
d_call: NA
v_call: TRBV11-2
cdr3_nt: TGTGCCAGCAGCTTTTACTCCTCCTACGAGCAGTACTTC
cdr3_aa: CASSFYSSYEQYF